The TCR beta chain described here comes from a study of blood T cell repertoires in COVID-19. On the study more broadly: Material from acute and convalescent COVID-19 was sourced from the United States, Italy and Spain. PBMCs, B-cell-depleted T cells, or T cells were the source of the cDNA or gDNA that made up the material.

Germline assignment: CDR1 SGHRS and CDR2 YFSETQ. J was trimmed by 5 bases and V by 4 bases; bases with no gene match: 8. This CDR3 is 14 amino acids long. In the original analysis: The assay estimated nucleated cells by amplifying reference gene primers. The data were produced by immunoSEQ multiplex PCR, yet TCRdb's version contains in-frame clones alone and is incomplete. Clone size and V and J calls were adopted from that table, with D and trimming inferred from the DNA. The sample carries 35,000 to 45,000 clones, 70% to 90% recorded once. The sequencing input was peripheral blood. This receptor was identified in a human donor in a cohort sampled during active COVID-19. The chain employs TRBV5-1 and TRBJ2-5; 7 bases map to TRBD2. CDR3 region: CASSGGTAGETQYF. The DNA for the CDR3 is TGCGCCAGCAGCGGGGGAACAGCGGGGGAGACCCAGTACTTC. The complete variable domain, with remaining parts taken from reference TRBV5-1 and TRBJ2-5, reads KAGVTQTPRYLIKTRGQQVTLSCSPISGHRSVSWYQQTPGQGLQFLFEYFSETQRNKGNFPGRFSGRQFSNSRSEMNVSTLELGDSALYLCASSGGTAGETQYFGPGTRLLVL.